Each of the 18 T cell receptor beta chains below was sequenced from the same sample in a study of cytomegalovirus exposure and HLA in healthy donors. The data were produced by immunoSEQ multiplex PCR, yet TCRdb's version contains in-frame clones alone and is incomplete. The sample consists of 130,000 or so clones, roughly 90% of them appearing once. The sequencing sample was made of PBMCs. The receptors were sampled from a woman under 30 in good health and CMV-seronegative.

V usage is TRBV28 and J usage is TRBJ1-2; no clear D. V lost 1 base to trimming and J lost 2 bases, with 8 bases between them. This CDR3 spans 14 amino acids. The germline CDR1 and CDR2 sequences are MDHEN and SYDVKM. CDR3 nucleotides: TGTGCCAGCAGTTTATTGGAGACGAACTATGGCTACACCTTC. Protein sequence: CASSLLETNYGYTF.

The chain uses TRBV23-1 and TRBJ1-2; the D gene is possibly TRBD1 (5 bases). TRBV23-1 is known as an ORF, though its function is uncertain. This CDR3 is 13 amino acids long. V was cut by 10 bases and J by 5 bases, with 17 bases left in between. CDR3: CATPRPGGYGYTF. As DNA, the CDR3 is TGCGCCACCCCTCGACCGGGGGGGTATGGCTACACCTTC.

The genes are TRBV5-1 and TRBJ2-5; D is undetermined. CDR1 and CDR2 (germline): SGHRS, YFSETQ. V gave up 1 base and J gave up 2 bases, with 9 bases separating them. The CDR3 has 14 residues. The CDR3 DNA reads TGCGCCAGCAGCTTGAGAGGTTTACAAGAGACCCAGTACTTC. Residues: CASSLRGLQETQYF.

The rearrangement links TRBV6-5 to TRBJ2-2, with D tentatively TRBD2 (7 bases). This CDR3 has 15 amino acids. CDR1 and CDR2 (germline): MNHEY, SVGAGI. V shed 5 bases and J shed 6 bases, with 16 bases lying between them. The chain's CDR3 is CASSPARGGSGELFF. For the CDR3, the DNA is TGTGCCAGCAGTCCCGCCAGGGGAGGGTCCGGGGAGCTGTTTTTT.

V is TRBV27 and J is TRBJ2-2; TRBD2 agrees at 7 bases. The V gene end was trimmed by 3 bases and the J gene end by 6 bases; junction bases not matched to a gene: 4. The CDR3 is 14 residues long. Germline lookup yields CDR1 MNHEY and CDR2 SMNVEV (reference sequence). In DNA form, the CDR3 reads TGTGCCAGCAGTTTTGCCCGGGGGGCCGGGGAGCTGTTTTTT. Translating it yields CASSFARGAGELFF.

The chain employs TRBV19 and TRBJ1-3; D might be TRBD1 (5 bases). The CDR3 extends over 16 amino acids. V dropped 4 bases and J dropped 0 bases, with 13 bases sitting between them. Looked up from germline, CDR1 is LNHDA and CDR2 is SQIVND (reference sequence). The CDR3 bases are TGTGCCAGTAGTAAGAGACAGCTCCTCTCTGGAAACACCATATATTTT. Encoded protein: CASSKRQLLSGNTIYF. Full variable domain (rest looked up from reference TRBV19 and TRBJ1-3): DGGITQSPKYLFRKEGQNVTLSCEQNLNHDAMYWYRQDPGQGLRLIYYSQIVNDFQKGDIAEGYSVSREKKESFPLTVTSAQKNPTAFYLCASSKRQLLSGNTIYFGEGSWLTVV.

The chain recombines TRBV30 with TRBJ1-2; D ambiguous. The CDR3 has 12 residues. Germline assignment: CDR1 GTSNPN and CDR2 SVGIG (reference sequence). V was shortened by 1 base and J by 7 bases, with 10 bases between the two germline ends. CDR3 sequence (DNA): TGTGCCTGGAGTGCCGAGTGGGCTGGCTACACCTTC. As protein: CAWSAEWAGYTF.

The chain uses TRBV18 and TRBJ1-1; D ambiguous. Germline lookup yields CDR1 KGHSH and CDR2 LQKENI. With 4 bases removed from V and 1 base from J, the gap between germline ends came to 10 bases. The CDR3 extends over 14 amino acids. CDR3 amino acids: CASSLIDKNTEAFF. CDR3 DNA sequence: TGTGCCAGCTCACTCATAGATAAGAACACTGAAGCTTTCTTT. Full variable domain (rest looked up from reference TRBV18 and TRBJ1-1): NAGVMQNPRHLVRRRGQEARLRCSPMKGHSHVYWYRQLPEEGLKFMVYLQKENIIDESGMPKERFSAEFPKEGPSILRIQQVVRGDSAAYFCASSLIDKNTEAFFGQGTRLTVV.

V and J are TRBV28 and TRBJ2-5; TRBD1 agrees at 8 bases. Trimming cost V 6 bases and J 4 bases; bases outside gene matches: 10. The germline gives CDR1 MDHEN, CDR2 SYDVKM. There are 15 residues in the CDR3. The CDR3 coding sequence is TGTGCCAGCAGGGGCAGGGGGCTTTGGGTAGAGACCCAGTACTTC. This gives the protein CASRGRGLWVETQYF.

Note on this clone: Other DNA variants within this sample encode the same CDR3. The genes are TRBV6-1 and TRBJ2-7; 7 bases are a match to TRBD1. Trimming at V came to 4 bases and at J to 3 bases, leaving 3 bases not matched to a gene. Per germline, CDR1 MNHNS and CDR2 SASEGT. The CDR3 contains 13 residues. CDR3 amino acids: CASSVDRDYEQYF. CDR3 DNA sequence: TGTGCCAGCAGTGTAGACAGGGACTACGAGCAGTACTTC.

This rearrangement joins TRBV7-8 to TRBJ1-5; 8 bases line up with TRBD1. CDR1 is SGHVS and CDR2 is FQNEAQ in the germline V gene. The V gene end was trimmed by 5 bases and the J gene end by 3 bases; junction bases not matched to a gene: 3. This CDR3 is 14 amino acids long. CDR3 amino acids: CASSVGQVNQPQHF. DNA of the CDR3: TGTGCCAGCAGCGTGGGACAGGTCAATCAGCCCCAGCATTTT.

The rearrangement uses TRBV18 and TRBJ2-5, with TRBD2 matching over 10 bases. The length of the CDR3 is 18 residues. Germline V gene sequence: CDR1 KGHSH, CDR2 LQKENI. The V gene end was trimmed by 0 bases and the J gene end by 1 base; junction bases not matched to a gene: 8. CDR3 loop: CASSPPSIAGGRQETQYF. The CDR3 coding sequence is TGTGCCAGCTCACCACCTTCGATAGCGGGGGGCCGCCAAGAGACCCAGTACTTC.

The chain recombines TRBV7-2 with TRBJ2-2; D may be TRBD2 (5 bases). Trimming took off 4 bases at V and 9 bases at J, with 9 bases between the two ends. Germline loops: CDR1 SGHTA, CDR2 FQGNSA. The CDR3 contains 12 residues. The DNA of the CDR3 is TGTGCCAGCAGCTCCACTAGTTGGGAGCTGTTTTTT. As protein: CASSSTSWELFF.

This chain joins TRBV19 and TRBJ1-2; D gene ambiguous. Per the germline V gene, CDR1 is LNHDA and CDR2 is SQIVND (reference sequence). The CDR3 has 11 residues. Written as DNA, the CDR3 is TGTGTGGCCGGACGGGGCTATGGCTACACCTTC. Protein sequence: CVAGRGYGYTF.

The rearrangement uses TRBV28 and TRBJ2-5; D may be TRBD1 (6 bases). V shed 5 bases and J shed 4 bases, with 14 bases lying between them. CDR3 size: 14 residues. The germline gives CDR1 MDHEN, CDR2 SYDVKM. The CDR3 DNA follows: TGTGCCAGCAGTGGTTCGGACAGAAGAGAGACCCAGTACTTC. Residues: CASSGSDRRETQYF.

This chain uses TRBV28 with TRBJ2-7, with 9 bases fitting TRBD2. The CDR3 sequence is 15 residues long. Trimming removed 3 bases from V and 2 bases from J; junction bases left unmatched: 5. The germline V gene encodes CDR1 MDHEN and CDR2 SYDVKM. CDR3 nucleotide sequence: TGTGCCAGCAGTTTTGGCGGGAGGGCCCCCTACGAGCAGTACTTC. Translating gives CASSFGGRAPYEQYF.

This rearrangement joins TRBV5-6 to TRBJ1-1; 7 bases match TRBD1. Losses at the gene ends were 4 bases for V and 7 bases for J; bases not matched to a gene: 7. Germline assignment: CDR1 SGHDT and CDR2 YYEEEE. This CDR3 spans 13 amino acids. The CDR3 region is CASSLTRGFEAFF. The CDR3 DNA sequence: TGTGCCAGCAGCCTTACCAGGGGGTTTGAAGCTTTCTTT.

The J gene is TRBJ2-1, the V gene TRBV5-4; 10 bases line up with TRBD2. V gave up 3 bases and J gave up 7 bases; unmatched junction bases: 10. The CDR3 is 16 residues long. CDR1 SGHNT and CDR2 YYREEE come from the germline V gene (reference sequence). The CDR3 here is CASSSRALAGLNEQFF. The CDR3 nucleotides are TGTGCCAGCAGCTCTAGGGCACTAGCGGGATTAAATGAGCAGTTCTTC.